This T cell receptor (beta chain) was observed in a study of identifying expanded T cells in peripheral blood. The protocol was immunoSEQ multiplex PCR, while the TCRdb copy is restricted to in-frame clones and leaves out a portion. The sample records over 65,000 clones, about 90% being singletons. Trimming shortened V by 4 bases and J by 2 bases, and 15 bases separated the two germline ends. The germline V gene has CDR1 SNHLY and CDR2 FYNNEI. This CDR3 spans 16 amino acids. Concerning this clone itself: Its antigen is still unknown.

The study, taken as a whole, reports: Differentially abundant clones: around 1.2 between replicates, around 17 at roughly 15 days, 19 at four.

Healthy donors had no documented immune events, such as infections, while sampled. V and J are TRBV2 and TRBJ2-4, with D possibly TRBD2 on 5 matching bases. Material for sequencing was blood. The clonotype comes from a person aged 18-70 years in good health. This CDR3 reads CASSGGRTDPKNIQYF. In nucleotides, the CDR3 is TGTGCCAGCAGTGGAGGAAGGACTGACCCCAAAAACATTCAGTACTTC. Full variable domain (missing parts from reference TRBV2 and TRBJ2-4): EPEVTQTPSHQVTQMGQEVILRCVPISNHLYFYWYRQILGQKVEFLVSFYNNEISEKSEIFDDQFSVERPDGSNFTLKIRSTKLEDSAMYFCASSGGRTDPKNIQYFGAGTRLSVL.